This TCR beta chain was sequenced for a study of blood T cell repertoires in COVID-19. Study summary: Sources were T cells, B-cell-depleted T cells, or PBMCs; the material itself was cDNA or gDNA.

Per the original methods: Scientists estimated how many nucleated cells there were by amplifying reference gene primers. Some clones are missing from TCRdb's copy, which holds only in-frame ones; the method was immunoSEQ multiplex PCR. D and trimming come from the DNA, and the V and J calls and clone size come from that table. The data contain about 380,000 clones, about 80% of them seen just once; the ten biggest clones take up approximately 1%. The germline V gene has CDR1 KGHSH and CDR2 LQKENI. The CDR3 totals 11 residues. V lost 6 bases and J lost 8, with 11 bases in between. Sequenced sample: peripheral blood. This clonotype was obtained from a human donor with acute or convalescent COVID-19. The donor label of this sample is uncertain. The gene calls are TRBV18 and TRBJ2-7; no clear D. In DNA form, the CDR3 reads TGTGCCAGCTCCCGTAATATTAAGCAGTACTTC. Translation gives CASSRNIKQYF.